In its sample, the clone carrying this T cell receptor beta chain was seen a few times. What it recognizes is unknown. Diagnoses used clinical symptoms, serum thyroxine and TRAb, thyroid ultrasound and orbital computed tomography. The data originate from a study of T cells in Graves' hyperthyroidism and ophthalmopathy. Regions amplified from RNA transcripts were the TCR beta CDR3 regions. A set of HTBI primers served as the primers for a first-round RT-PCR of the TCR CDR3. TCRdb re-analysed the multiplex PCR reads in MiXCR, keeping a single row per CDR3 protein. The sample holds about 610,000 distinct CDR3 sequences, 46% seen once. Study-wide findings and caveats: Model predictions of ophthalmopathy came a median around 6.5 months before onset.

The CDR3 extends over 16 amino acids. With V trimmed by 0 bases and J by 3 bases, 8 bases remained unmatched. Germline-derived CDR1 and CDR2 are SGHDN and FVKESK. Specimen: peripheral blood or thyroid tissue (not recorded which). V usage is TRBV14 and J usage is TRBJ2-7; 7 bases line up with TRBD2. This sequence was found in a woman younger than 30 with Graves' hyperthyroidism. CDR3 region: CASSQDPGGSSYEQYF. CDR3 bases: TGTGCCAGCAGCCAAGATCCCGGGGGGAGTAGCTACGAGCAGTACTTC.